This record concerns one T cell receptor (beta chain) sequence. CD45RO-negative cells were positively selected for CCR7, leaving out terminally differentiated effector memory CD45RA+ cells. Assay used: immunoSEQ multiplex PCR; TCRdb lists only in-frame clones, some missing. The sample records 1.5 million to 2.5 million clones, over 85% being singletons. This record belongs to a study of shared clonotypes between healthy human individuals. This CDR3 comprises 15 residues. V lost 5 bases and J 0 bases, leaving 14 bases between the germline ends. Germline V lookup: CDR1 SGHTA, CDR2 FQGNSA. The chain uses TRBV7-2 and TRBJ2-7; D is uncertain. Sequencing was carried out using naive CD8+ T cells sorted from blood. The origin of this receptor is a man aged 18 to 35 in good health. In nucleotides, the CDR3 is TGTGCCAGCAGCCACCACTTGGACCGCTCCTACGAGCAGTACTTC. It codes for CASSHHLDRSYEQYF.